Shown below are 4 T cell receptor beta chains from a single sample sequenced in a study of cytomegalovirus exposure and HLA in healthy donors. The PCR made use of 60 Vbeta and 13 Jbeta primers. Clones were read by immunoSEQ multiplex PCR, and TCRdb kept only the in-frame ones, dropping some. The sample includes more than 150,000 clones, approximately 80% seen only once; the top ten take roughly 2.6%. Sample: PBMCs. Receptor source: a woman aged 50 to 60 in good health and CMV-seropositive.

This chain connects TRBV2 to TRBJ2-5, with D maybe TRBD1 (6 bases). Per germline, CDR1 SNHLY and CDR2 FYNNEI. Trimming took 8 bases from V and 2 from J, leaving 15 bases between them. The CDR3 spans 14 residues. The CDR3 spells CASQRGKGQETQYF. In DNA form, the CDR3 reads TGTGCCAGCCAGAGGGGGAAGGGACAAGAGACCCAGTACTTC.

This clone was seen only a few times. This chain connects TRBV18 to TRBJ2-7; TRBD1 agrees at 7 bases. The CDR3 is 13 amino acids. After removal of 3 bases from V and 5 bases from J, the junction contained 4 bases not matched to a gene. Germline CDR1 is KGHSH and CDR2 is LQKENI. The CDR3 reads CASSPRTGDEQYF. CDR3 coding DNA: TGTGCCAGCTCACCCCGGACAGGCGACGAGCAGTACTTC.

J is TRBJ1-6 and V is TRBV15; maybe TRBD1 (6 bases). The V end was cut by 0 bases, the J end by 10 bases, with 13 bases between. The CDR3 extends over 15 amino acids. Germline loops: CDR1 LNHNV, CDR2 YYDKDF (reference sequence). The CDR3 bases are TGTGCCACCAGCAGAGATACGACAGGCCCCTCACCCCTCCACTTT. The encoded protein is CATSRDTTGPSPLHF.

The rearrangement links TRBV7-9 to TRBJ2-5; D is uncertain. The CDR3 spans 14 residues. V was pared by 5 bases and J by 1 base, with 11 bases between. From germline, CDR1 is SEHNR and CDR2 FQNEAQ (reference sequence). The DNA of the CDR3 is TGTGCCAGCAGCCACTGGTCAACCCAAGAGACCCAGTACTTC. It specifies CASSHWSTQETQYF. The full variable domain, in which reference TRBV7-9 and TRBJ2-5 provide the parts outside the CDR3, is DTGVSQNPRHKITKRGQNVTFRCDPISEHNRLYWYRQTLGQGPEFLTYFQNEAQLEKSRLLSDRFSAERPKGSFSTLEIQRTEQGDSAMYLCASSHWSTQETQYFGPGTRLLVL.